Below, one T cell receptor beta chain is given with its context. No antigen is known for it. Only in-frame clones appear in the TCRdb table, and some are missing; sequencing was by immunoSEQ multiplex PCR. This table holds 50,000 to 75,000 clones, around 87% found once. The CDR3 consists of 13 residues. Germline CDR1 and CDR2: SNHLY and FYNNEI. The V gene lost 2 bases and the J gene lost 1 base, with 6 bases spanning the gap. Healthy donors had no documented immune events, such as infections, while sampled. The source of the sample is a study of identifying expanded T cells in peripheral blood. Overall study findings and caveats: Roughly 2-week clone count variance significantly increased as total template count grew. Differentially abundant clones: around 1.2 between replicates, about 17 at roughly 13 days, approximately 18 at four.

The sequenced material came from blood. The genes are TRBV2 and TRBJ2-7; D is possibly TRBD1 (5 bases). The TCR sequence derives from a person aged 18 to 75 in good health. CDR3 in amino acids: CASSETGSYEQYF. CDR3 coding DNA: TGTGCCAGCAGTGAAACAGGATCCTACGAGCAGTACTTC. Full variable domain (missing parts from reference TRBV2 and TRBJ2-7): EPEVTQTPSHQVTQMGQEVILRCVPISNHLYFYWYRQILGQKVEFLVSFYNNEISEKSEIFDDQFSVERPDGSNFTLKIRSTKLEDSAMYFCASSETGSYEQYFGPGTRLTVT.